The 6 T cell receptor beta chains in this list originate from one sample, sequenced in a study of identifying expanded T cells in peripheral blood. The protocol was immunoSEQ multiplex PCR, while the TCRdb copy is restricted to in-frame clones and leaves out a portion. Among about 80,000 clones listed, around 90% were seen once. Material for sequencing was blood. Source of these receptors: a person aged 18 to 75 in good health.

V usage is TRBV15 and J usage is TRBJ2-3; D is possibly TRBD1 or TRBD2 (5 bases each). The CDR3 spans 15 residues. Looked up from germline, CDR1 is LNHNV and CDR2 is YYDKDF (reference sequence). V dropped 1 base and J dropped 6 bases, with 14 bases sitting between them. The chain's CDR3 is CATSRVNGAYDTQYF. DNA for the CDR3: TGTGCCACCAGCAGAGTAAACGGGGCTTACGATACGCAGTATTTT.

The rearrangement links TRBV6-1 to TRBJ1-2, with no clear D. The CDR3 extends over 14 amino acids. Trimming took 10 bases from V and 3 from J, leaving 18 bases between them. Germline V gene lookup returns CDR1 MNHNS and CDR2 SASEGT. This CDR3 reads CATLEALGYYGYTF. CDR3 bases: TGTGCCACCCTGGAGGCCCTCGGCTACTATGGCTACACCTTC.

This chain uses TRBV5-8 with TRBJ1-4; D unresolved. CDR3 length equals 15 residues. Germline V lookup: CDR1 SGHTS, CDR2 YDEGEE. Trimming left V 0 bases short and J 0 bases short, with 6 bases between. The CDR3 DNA sequence: TGTGCCAGCAGCTTGGCCGGGGCAACTAATGAAAAACTGTTTTTT. It encodes CASSLAGATNEKLFF.

V gene TRBV6-5 combines with J gene TRBJ2-1; 7 nucleotides match TRBD2. In germline, CDR1 is MNHEY, CDR2 SVGAGI. The junction had 6 bases not matched to a gene; V was cut back by 6 bases and J by 4 bases. The CDR3 is 14 residues long. This CDR3 is CASSHSGGYNEQFF. CDR3 coding DNA: TGTGCCAGCAGCCACTCGGGGGGTTACAATGAGCAGTTCTTC.

The rearrangement links TRBV29-1 to TRBJ2-5, with TRBD1 identical over 9 bases. V shed 6 bases, J shed 5 bases, and the junction held 7 bases outside the gene matches. Germline V gives CDR1 SQVTM, CDR2 ANQGSEA. This CDR3 region has 13 residues. DNA of the CDR3: TGCAGCGTCGTACAGGGGGCTGCTGAGACCCAGTACTTC. Translation gives CSVVQGAAETQYF.

The V and J genes are TRBV14 and TRBJ1-1, with no clear D. CDR1 is SGHDN and CDR2 is FVKESK in the germline V gene. V was cut by 3 bases and J by 5 bases, with 16 bases left in between. The CDR3 runs 15 residues. Here the CDR3 reads CASSQSEAPGTEAFF. CDR3 nucleotides: TGTGCCAGCAGCCAGTCCGAGGCCCCGGGGACTGAAGCTTTCTTT.